Below, 31 T cell receptor beta chains from the same sample are listed, as sequenced in a study of technical replicates of blood from a handful of donors. Measured with immunoSEQ multiplex PCR; TCRdb has only the in-frame clones, and not every one. The profile covers tens of thousands of clones, with roughly 90% appearing a single time and approximately 0.39% taken by the ten largest. The sequenced sample was T cells isolated from PBMCs. Receptors originate from a human donor in good health.

The genes are TRBV6-5 and TRBJ1-5, with 9 positions matching TRBD1. Losses at the gene ends were 2 bases for V and 7 bases for J; bases not matched to a gene: 6. CDR3 length: 15 amino acids. The germline gives CDR1 MNHEY, CDR2 SVGAGI. This chain's CDR3 is CASSYGTGRGQPQHF. CDR3 nucleotides: TGTGCCAGCAGTTACGGGACAGGGAGGGGACAGCCCCAGCATTTT.

The V gene is TRBV19, the J gene TRBJ2-2, with 10 bases aligning to TRBD1. There are 14 residues in the CDR3. After removal of 7 bases from V and 3 bases from J, the junction contained 2 bases not matched to a gene. CDR1 and CDR2 from the germline V gene are LNHDA and SQIVND (reference sequence). DNA of the CDR3: TGTGCCAGTATTGACAGGGGGCACACCGGGGAGCTGTTTTTT. Protein sequence: CASIDRGHTGELFF.

The chain employs TRBV27 and TRBJ2-7, with 12 nucleotides matching TRBD2. CDR1 and CDR2 (germline): MNHEY, SMNVEV (reference sequence). V shed 4 bases and J 0 bases; nucleotides not matched to a gene: 1. The CDR3 sequence is 15 residues long. The CDR3 region has the DNA TGTGCCAGCAGTTGGGGACTAGCGGGCTCCTACGAGCAGTACTTC. Translated: CASSWGLAGSYEQYF.

V and J are TRBV4-2 and TRBJ2-7, with unresolved D. The germline CDR1 and CDR2 sequences are LGHNA and YNFKEQ. The CDR3 is 15 residues long. The V gene lost 0 bases and the J gene lost 2 bases, with 11 bases spanning the gap. CDR3 nucleotides: TGTGCCAGCAGCCAAGACGTGGCATCTCCCTACGAGCAGTACTTC. Its protein product is CASSQDVASPYEQYF.

This chain uses TRBV4-2 with TRBJ2-2, with D perhaps TRBD1 (6 bases). Looked up from germline, CDR1 is LGHNA and CDR2 is YNFKEQ. The CDR3 sequence is 16 residues long. The V end was cut by 1 base, the J end by 1 base, with 10 bases between. The CDR3 nucleotides read TGTGCCAGCAGCCAAGTTGCCAGGGGGAACACCGGGGAGCTGTTTTTT. This gives the protein CASSQVARGNTGELFF.

V and J are TRBV28 and TRBJ2-3; 8 nucleotides agree with TRBD2. V trimming: 6 bases; J trimming: 5 bases; junction bases outside the gene matches: 10. Per germline, CDR1 MDHEN and CDR2 SYDVKM. CDR3 length: 15 residues. This CDR3 reads CASSLRSGRKDTQYF. CDR3 nucleotides: TGTGCCAGCAGCCTCAGAAGCGGGAGAAAAGATACGCAGTATTTT.

This clone has a handful of counts. V is TRBV28 and J is TRBJ1-5; perhaps TRBD1 as D (5 bases). V was shortened by 4 bases and J by 3 bases, with 19 bases between the two germline ends. In germline, CDR1 is MDHEN, CDR2 SYDVKM. The CDR3 contains 17 residues. CDR3 sequence reads: CASSSAPGRGNNQPQHF. CDR3 in DNA: TGTGCCAGCAGTTCCGCCCCTGGACGGGGGAACAATCAGCCCCAGCATTTT.

The sample holds many counts of this clone. This chain joins TRBV19 and TRBJ2-7, with D perhaps matching TRBD1 (6 bases). The CDR3 is 15 residues long. The V end was cut by 5 bases, the J end by 4 bases, with 18 bases between. Germline assignment: CDR1 LNHDA and CDR2 SQIVND (reference sequence). The CDR3 protein is CASSEQGGERYEQYF. As DNA, the CDR3 is TGTGCCAGTAGTGAGCAAGGGGGAGAGAGATACGAGCAGTACTTC.

This clone has only one observation. V usage is TRBV9 and J usage is TRBJ2-7; 13 bases are shared with TRBD2. J gave up 7 bases and V 2 bases, and 3 bases lay outside the gene matches. This CDR3 has 14 amino acids. Germline-derived CDR1 and CDR2 are SGDLS and YYNGEE. The chain's CDR3 is CASSVGTSGTEQYF. In DNA form, the CDR3 reads TGTGCCAGCAGCGTGGGGACTAGCGGGACGGAGCAGTACTTC.

This rearrangement joins TRBV28 to TRBJ1-2, with TRBD1 identical over 7 bases. CDR1 and CDR2 (germline): MDHEN, SYDVKM. V shed 10 bases, J shed 4 bases, and the junction held 18 bases outside the gene matches. This CDR3 spans 16 amino acids. The CDR3 region is CATIQDIHRGVYGYTF. CDR3 DNA: TGTGCCACCATTCAAGACATCCACAGGGGTGTCTATGGCTACACCTTC.

This rearrangement joins TRBV18 to TRBJ2-1, with 7 bases that match TRBD1. J lost 10 bases, V lost 5 bases, and 8 bases had no gene match. Germline CDR1 reads KGHSH; CDR2 reads LQKENI. The CDR3 length is 13 residues. CDR3 nucleotide sequence: TGTGCCAGCTCAACTACAGGGGTCGGGGAGCAGTTCTTC. Translation gives CASSTTGVGEQFF.

V usage is TRBV7-2 and J usage is TRBJ2-2; possibly TRBD2 for D (6 bases). Trimming cost V 7 bases and J 8 bases, with 20 bases left between them. The CDR3 extends over 15 amino acids. Germline CDR1 reads SGHTA; CDR2 reads FQGNSA. The CDR3 coding sequence is TGTGCCAGCAACCCGTCTAGCGCAAATACAGGGGAGCTGTTTTTT. This sequence encodes CASNPSSANTGELFF.

This sequence joins TRBV6-5 and TRBJ2-5, with 7 bases aligning to TRBD1. The V and J ends lost 2 bases and 5 bases, in that order; junction bases with no gene match: 11. CDR3 length equals 16 residues. Germline V CDR1 and CDR2: MNHEY, SVGAGI. The chain's CDR3 is CASSYASTGQGETQYF. CDR3 bases: TGTGCCAGCAGTTACGCCTCGACAGGGCAGGGGGAGACCCAGTACTTC.

This clone appeared a single time. The chain employs TRBV15 and TRBJ2-1; 12 bases map to TRBD2. Unmatched junction bases numbered 7, after V lost 0 bases and J lost 4 bases. The CDR3 sequence is 18 residues long. Germline assignment: CDR1 LNHNV and CDR2 YYDKDF (reference sequence). The CDR3 loop reads CATSRDSTSGRRYNEQFF. DNA of the CDR3: TGTGCCACCAGCAGAGATAGCACTAGCGGGAGGAGGTACAATGAGCAGTTCTTC.

This sequence joins TRBV9 and TRBJ2-3, with 13 bases lining up with TRBD2. Germline values: CDR1 SGDLS, CDR2 YYNGEE. Trimming cost V 0 bases and J 5 bases; bases outside gene matches: 6. This CDR3 is 17 amino acids long. The CDR3 nucleotides read TGTGCCAGCAGCGTAGTAGGACTAGCGGGAGCGGAAGATACGCAGTATTTT. Its protein is CASSVVGLAGAEDTQYF. The full variable domain, rest sourced from reference TRBV9 and TRBJ2-3, is DSGVTQTPKHLITATGQRVTLRCSPRSGDLSVYWYQQSLDQGLQFLIQYYNGEERAKGNILERFSAQQFPDLHSELNLSSLELGDSALYFCASSVVGLAGAEDTQYFGPGTRLTVL.

V and J are TRBV27 and TRBJ2-6; 10 nucleotides agree with TRBD2. There are 17 residues in the CDR3. With V trimmed by 3 bases and J by 1 base, 3 bases remained unmatched. Germline V gives CDR1 MNHEY, CDR2 SMNVEV (reference sequence). CDR3 loop: CASSFQAGGSGANVLTF. Written as DNA, the CDR3 is TGTGCCAGCAGTTTTCAAGCGGGAGGGTCTGGGGCCAACGTCCTGACTTTC. The whole variable domain, remainder taken from reference TRBV27 and TRBJ2-6, is EAQVTQNPRYLITVTGKKLTVTCSQNMNHEYMSWYRQDPGLGLRQIYYSMNVEVTDKGDVPEGYKVSRKEKRNFPLILESPSPNQTSLYFCASSFQAGGSGANVLTFGAGSRLTVL.

The chain has TRBV2 and TRBJ2-1; 9 bases agree with TRBD2. J gave up 4 bases and V 1 base, and 8 bases lay outside the gene matches. CDR3 size: 17 residues. The germline gives CDR1 SNHLY, CDR2 FYNNEI. CDR3 bases: TGTGCCAGCAGTGAAGGTCGTGGTCTAGCGGGATACAATGAGCAGTTCTTC. Translated, it gives CASSEGRGLAGYNEQFF.

This rearrangement joins TRBV9 to TRBJ2-1; 8 bases are shared with TRBD2. This CDR3 is built from 16 residues. Germline V gene sequence: CDR1 SGDLS, CDR2 YYNGEE. Unmatched junction bases numbered 9, after V lost 4 bases and J lost 3 bases. CDR3 region: CASSNEERESYNEQFF. CDR3 DNA: TGTGCCAGCAGCAACGAGGAGCGGGAGAGCTACAATGAGCAGTTCTTC.

Remarks on this clone: Other DNA sequences in this sample translate to the same CDR3. The V gene is TRBV27, the J gene TRBJ2-7; D might be TRBD1 (6 bases). Germline-derived CDR1 and CDR2 are MNHEY and SMNVEV (reference sequence). The V and J ends lost 6 bases and 0 bases respectively, with 9 bases between them. This CDR3 contains 13 residues. The chain's CDR3 is CASSLGGSYEQYF. CDR3 nucleotide sequence: TGTGCCAGCAGCCTAGGGGGCTCCTACGAGCAGTACTTC.

The V gene is TRBV2, the J gene TRBJ1-2; TRBD1 matches at 9 bases. Trimming took 7 bases from V and 2 from J; bases not matched to a gene: 5. Germline V CDR1 and CDR2: SNHLY, FYNNEI. This CDR3 is 14 amino acids long. CDR3 bases: TGTGCCAGCATCGGGGACAGGGCCAACTATGGCTACACCTTC. Amino acids: CASIGDRANYGYTF. The whole variable domain, filled in from reference TRBV2 and TRBJ1-2, reads EPEVTQTPSHQVTQMGQEVILRCVPISNHLYFYWYRQILGQKVEFLVSFYNNEISEKSEIFDDQFSVERPDGSNFTLKIRSTKLEDSAMYFCASIGDRANYGYTFGSGTRLTVV.

V gene TRBV27 combines with J gene TRBJ1-4, with 8 bases aligning to TRBD1. Germline CDR1 is MNHEY and CDR2 is SMNVEV (reference sequence). The V and J ends lost 2 bases and 8 bases, in that order; junction bases with no gene match: 13. The CDR3 has 17 residues. The CDR3 here is CASSLRTPDRAREKLFF. DNA for the CDR3: TGTGCCAGCAGTTTACGGACCCCGGACAGGGCTCGAGAAAAACTGTTTTTT.

The DNA of the CDR3 is TGTGCCAGCAGCTCCGGGACAGCAGGAAACACCATATATTTT. Protein product: CASSSGTAGNTIYF. The chain links TRBV7-2 to TRBJ1-3; 7 nucleotides agree with TRBD1. The CDR3 has 14 residues. Trimming cost V 4 bases and J 4 bases; bases outside gene matches: 4. Germline V gene sequence: CDR1 SGHTA, CDR2 FQGNSA.

The chain has TRBV6-5 and TRBJ1-1; unclear D gene. The CDR3 is 14 residues long. The germline gives CDR1 MNHEY, CDR2 SVGAGI. V lost 0 bases and J lost 1, with 6 bases in between. The CDR3 bases are TGTGCCAGCAGTTACTCGAGGGCGAACACTGAAGCTTTCTTT. Its protein product is CASSYSRANTEAFF.

V is TRBV6-6 and J is TRBJ2-1, with a tentative D call TRBD2 (5 bases). V lost 0 bases and J lost 3, with 6 bases in between. This CDR3 is 14 amino acids long. CDR1 is MNHNY and CDR2 is SVGAGI in the germline V gene (reference sequence). The CDR3 spells CASSYSRVYNEQFF. The CDR3 DNA sequence: TGTGCCAGCAGTTACTCGAGGGTCTACAATGAGCAGTTCTTC.

The CDR3 sequence: CASSLAAAYEQYF. The CDR3 DNA follows: TGTGCCAGCAGCTTAGCGGCAGCCTACGAGCAGTACTTC. This chain joins TRBV7-9 and TRBJ2-7; D is unresolved. CDR1 and CDR2 (germline): SEHNR, FQNEAQ (reference sequence). The length of the CDR3 is 13 residues. Trimming shortened V by 0 bases and J by 2 bases, and 5 bases separated the two germline ends.

The chain couples TRBV6-1 to TRBJ2-2; D not resolved. This CDR3 comprises 13 residues. Germline lookup yields CDR1 MNHNS and CDR2 SASEGT. Trimming cost V 8 bases and J 4 bases, with 11 bases left between them. The CDR3 loop reads CASSTGFTGELFF. DNA for the CDR3: TGTGCCAGCTCTACCGGGTTCACCGGGGAGCTGTTTTTT.

V gene TRBV14 combines with J gene TRBJ2-7, with 10 bases aligning to TRBD1. The CDR3 length is 14 residues. V lost 4 bases, J lost 6 bases, and 6 bases stayed unmatched. Germline CDR1 is SGHDN and CDR2 is FVKESK. The CDR3 here is CASSLTGTGAEQYF. The CDR3 DNA is TGTGCCAGCAGCCTGACCGGGACAGGGGCCGAGCAGTACTTC.

This clone was seen only a few times. The chain has TRBV23-1 and TRBJ1-1; 7 nucleotides agree with TRBD1. TRBV23-1 is an ORF, and what it does is uncertain. The CDR3 extends over 16 amino acids. V lost 6 bases, J lost 5 bases, and 15 bases stayed unmatched. Here the CDR3 reads CASRPTDREPFTEAFF. CDR3 bases: TGCGCCAGCAGGCCGACCGACAGGGAACCTTTTACTGAAGCTTTCTTT.

This sequence joins TRBV29-1 and TRBJ1-1, with D possibly being TRBD1 (6 bases). The CDR3 consists of 15 residues. CDR1 and CDR2 (germline): SQVTM, ANQGSEA. Deletions cut 3 bases from V and 8 bases from J, with 22 bases between. The CDR3 sequence: CSVETRGREGVEAFF. The CDR3 nucleotides read TGCAGCGTTGAGACTAGGGGGAGGGAAGGAGTCGAAGCTTTCTTT.

V and J are TRBV27 and TRBJ1-1, with D hard to call. Trimming shortened V by 1 base and J by 7 bases, and 10 bases separated the two germline ends. Germline V gene sequence: CDR1 MNHEY, CDR2 SMNVEV (reference sequence). The CDR3 spans 13 residues. For the CDR3, the DNA is TGTGCCAGCAGTTTATATATGGAGGGTGAAGCTTTCTTT. Translating it yields CASSLYMEGEAFF.

The chain is built from TRBV7-2 and TRBJ2-1; weak D call: TRBD2 (5 bases). Germline V gives CDR1 SGHTA, CDR2 FQGNSA. This CDR3 is built from 13 residues. Between the trimmed V and J ends, which lost 1 base and 15 bases, there was a span of 16 bases. The CDR3 DNA is TGTGCCAGCAGCTTAGGTTCTGGAGGCCCTGGGTTCTTC. This translates into CASSLGSGGPGFF.